The rows below give T cell receptor beta chains drawn from one sample of a study of T cell changes during pregnancy in multiple sclerosis. Data came from immunoSEQ multiplex PCR; TCRdb stores just in-frame clones and leaves some out. This table holds about 76,000 clones, about 90% found once. The sample consisted of peripheral blood, taken in the first trimester of pregnancy. The receptors derive from a female donor in good health, enrolled as a control in a pregnancy study. Each CDR3 is given with its conserved first and last residue. A D gene is named only where the DNA matches it firmly. Clone size appears in some rows only: once, few, many, or a class for an expanded clone.

D | J | size | V | DNA | CDR3
TRBD1 | TRBJ1-2 | NA | TRBV2 | TGTGCCAGCAGCGACCCCGGGACAGGGGGATATGGCTACACCTTC | CASSDPGTGGYGYTF
TRBD2 | TRBJ2-3 | NA | TRBV27 | TGTGCCAGCTCCTTCGCGGGGGACAGCACAGATACGCAGTATTTT | CASSFAGDSTDTQYF
NA | TRBJ1-4 | once | TRBV2 | TGTGCCAGCAGTGAAGGTGCGTCAACTAATGAAAAACTGTTTTTT | CASSEGASTNEKLFF
TRBD1 | TRBJ2-7 | NA | TRBV5-1 | TGCGCCAGCGGGGACGGGACAGGGACCTACGAGCAGTACTTC | CASGDGTGTYEQYF
TRBD1 | TRBJ2-5 | NA | TRBV5-1 | TGCGCCAGCAGCCCCCAAGGACAGGGGGGTGAGACCCAGTACTTC | CASSPQGQGGETQYF
NA | TRBJ1-1 | NA | TRBV5-6 | TGTGCCAGCAGCTTGTACGGCACTGAAGCTTTCTTT | CASSLYGTEAFF
TRBD2 | TRBJ2-1 | NA | TRBV5-1 | TGCGCCAGCAGCTTGGACACTGGACTAGCGGGTCAGCAGTTCTTC | CASSLDTGLAGQQFF
NA | TRBJ2-1 | once | TRBV10-1 | TGCGCCAGCAGTGGCCGGGACTCAATCAATGAGCAGTTCTTC | CASSGRDSINEQFF
NA | TRBJ1-5 | NA | TRBV6-6 | TGTGCCAGCAGTCGGTCGGGCGCTCAGGGGTATCAGCCCCAGCATTTT | CASSRSGAQGYQPQHF
TRBD1 | TRBJ2-5 | once | TRBV29-1 | TGCAGCGTGGGGCAGGGGGCGAGAGAGACCCAGTACTTC | CSVGQGARETQYF
TRBD2 | TRBJ2-3 | NA | TRBV27 | TGTGCCAGTACCTGGGGGGGAAGTCTAGATACGCAGTATTTT | CASTWGGSLDTQYF
NA | TRBJ2-3 | NA | TRBV7-2 | TGTGCCAGCAGCCCCTACACAGATACGCAGTATTTT | CASSPYTDTQYF
TRBD1 | TRBJ1-4 | NA | TRBV6-1 | TGTGCCAGCAGCCAGGGGGCAACTAATGAAAAACTGTTTTTT | CASSQGATNEKLFF
TRBD1 | TRBJ1-4 | NA | TRBV7-9 | TGTGCCAGCAGTCGTTCGACGGGACAGTCTAATGAAAAACTGTTTTTT | CASSRSTGQSNEKLFF
NA | TRBJ2-3 | NA | TRBV6-1 | TGTGCCAGCAGTCCGGGACTGGTGGAGTCAGATACGCAGTATTTT | CASSPGLVESDTQYF
NA | TRBJ2-7 | NA | TRBV7-9 | TGTGCCAGCAGCTTAGGGCTTGGGGAGACGAAGAACTACGAGCAGTACTTC | CASSLGLGETKNYEQYF
TRBD2 | TRBJ2-2 | NA | TRBV18 | TGTGCCAGCTCACCGGGACTAGCCGGCACCGGGGAGCTGTTTTTT | CASSPGLAGTGELFF
NA | TRBJ1-1 | NA | TRBV20-1 | TGCAGTGCTCCGAGGCACACTGAAGCTTTCTTT | CSAPRHTEAFF
NA | TRBJ2-7 | NA | TRBV6-1 | TGTGCCAGCAGGGAACAGGGCTACGAGCAGTACTTC | CASREQGYEQYF
NA | TRBJ2-4 | NA | TRBV10-3 | TGTGCCATCAGTGAGGAAGCGGAGCAGTACTTC | CAISEEAEQYF
TRBD1 | TRBJ2-7 | NA | TRBV4-1 | TGCGCCAGCAGCCCGGGACAGGGTACCTACGAGCAGTACTTC | CASSPGQGTYEQYF
NA | TRBJ1-2 | NA | TRBV15 | TGTGCCACCAGCAGAGATCGAAGTTCCAGGCCCATCTATGGCTACACCTTC | CATSRDRSSRPIYGYTF
NA | TRBJ2-1 | NA | TRBV14 | TGTGCCAGCAGCCATGTGGGGGGTTGGAACAATGAGCAGTTCTTC | CASSHVGGWNNEQFF
TRBD2 | TRBJ2-1 | NA | TRBV5-6 | TGTGCCAGCAGCTTCCTTCTTTCTAGCGGTAGAGAGCAGTTCTTC | CASSFLLSSGREQFF
NA | TRBJ1-3 | once | TRBV5-5 | TGTGCCAGCAGCTTGGTTCTGGCATTCTCCCCCTCTGGAAACACCATATATTTT | CASSLVLAFSPSGNTIYF
TRBD1 | TRBJ1-2 | NA | TRBV7-9 | TGTGCCGGCCCTGAGCGGGACAGGGGGCTGGATGGCTACACCTTC | CAGPERDRGLDGYTF
NA | TRBJ2-7 | NA | TRBV7-8 | TGTGCCAGCAGCCCACTACTTGTGACAGGAGACTCCTACGAGCAGTACTTC | CASSPLLVTGDSYEQYF
NA | TRBJ1-5 | NA | TRBV2 | TGTGCCAGCAGTGTACAGGGTGGACCCCAGCATTTT | CASSVQGGPQHF
NA | TRBJ1-3 | NA | TRBV19 | TGTGCCAGTAGTTCAACGGGAGGGACTGGAAACACCATATATTTT | CASSSTGGTGNTIYF
NA | TRBJ1-3 | NA | TRBV7-2 | TGTGCCAGCAGTTTCGACAGGAGCTCTGGAAACACCATATATTTT | CASSFDRSSGNTIYF
NA | TRBJ1-2 | NA | TRBV21-1 | TGTGCCAGCAGCAAAGGGCCACAGGGGGGCTATGGCTACACCTTC | CASSKGPQGGYGYTF
NA | TRBJ2-3 | once | TRBV28 | TGTGCCAGCAGTTTAGACACTAGCACAGATACGCAGTATTTT | CASSLDTSTDTQYF
TRBD1 | TRBJ2-7 | NA | TRBV11-2 | TGTGCCAGCAGCTGGGGGACAGGGGCCCGCTACGAGCAGTACTTC | CASSWGTGARYEQYF
TRBD2 | TRBJ2-5 | NA | TRBV6-5 | TGTGCCAGCACCTCCCCCGCGGCGGGGGAAGAGACCCAGTACTTC | CASTSPAAGEETQYF
NA | TRBJ1-2 | NA | TRBV27 | TGTGCCAGCTCCCGGCAGGGAGGCTATGGCTACACCTTC | CASSRQGGYGYTF
TRBD1 | TRBJ2-3 | NA | TRBV15 | TGTGCCACCAGCAGAGGGCAGGGGGATAACTGGAACACGCAGTATTTT | CATSRGQGDNWNTQYF
NA | TRBJ2-5 | NA | TRBV7-7 | TGTGGCCATAGGGGCAGGGGAGAGACCCAGTACTTC | CGHRGRGETQYF
NA | TRBJ2-7 | NA | TRBV29-1 | TGCAGCGTTGGCGGTGACGGGAACTACGAGCAGTACTTC | CSVGGDGNYEQYF
NA | TRBJ2-3 | NA | TRBV2 | TGTGCCACATATAGTTCGAAGTTAGTCACAGATACGCAGTATTTT | CATYSSKLVTDTQYF
TRBD2 | TRBJ2-1 | NA | TRBV5-1 | TGCGCCAGCAGCGCCGGGACTAGCTCCTACAATGAGCAGTTCTTC | CASSAGTSSYNEQFF
NA | TRBJ2-5 | NA | TRBV5-4 | TGTGCCAGCAGCTTGGCCGGGGAAGGCCAGTACTTC | CASSLAGEGQYF
NA | TRBJ1-4 | NA | TRBV28 | TGTGCCAGCAGTTGGGGAGGAACAGCTAATGAAAAACTGTTTTTT | CASSWGGTANEKLFF
NA | TRBJ2-1 | NA | TRBV21-1 | TGTGCCAGCAGCAAGACCCGCCGCAGGACATTGAGCAATGAGCAGTTCTTC | CASSKTRRRTLSNEQFF
TRBD1 | TRBJ1-5 | once | TRBV2 | TGTGCCAGCAGTGAAAGGGGGCATCAGCCCCAGCATTTT | CASSERGHQPQHF
NA | TRBJ2-7 | NA | TRBV7-2 | TGTGCCAGCAGCTTAGAGAACAGTCTCTACGAGCAGTACTTC | CASSLENSLYEQYF
TRBD1 | TRBJ2-3 | NA | TRBV5-1 | TGCGCCAGCAGCGCTGGACAGGGGACCCATAGCACAGATACGCAGTATTTT | CASSAGQGTHSTDTQYF
TRBD2 | TRBJ2-1 | once | TRBV4-1 | TGCGCCAGCAGCTTTAGCGGGGGAGTCTACAATGAGCAGTTCTTC | CASSFSGGVYNEQFF
TRBD2 | TRBJ2-7 | NA | TRBV28 | TGTGCCAGCAGTTTATCGGCTAGCGGGAGCCACGAGCAGTACTTC | CASSLSASGSHEQYF
TRBD1 | TRBJ1-1 | few | TRBV7-9 | TGTGCCAGCACTACCGGACAGGGGATAAACACTGAAGCTTTCTTT | CASTTGQGINTEAFF
TRBD1 | TRBJ2-1 | NA | TRBV4-1 | TGCGCCAGCAGCCAAGACAGGGGGCGGAATGAGCAGTTCTTC | CASSQDRGRNEQFF
NA | TRBJ2-5 | NA | TRBV5-1 | TGCGCCAGCAGCTTGGCACAGGTCCAAGAGACCCAGTACTTC | CASSLAQVQETQYF
NA | TRBJ2-5 | once | TRBV5-1 | TGCGCCAGCAGCGTCGTCCCAGGGGCGGGAGAGACCCAGTACTTC | CASSVVPGAGETQYF
TRBD1 | TRBJ1-6 | NA | TRBV25-1 | TGTGCCAGCAGCGGGACAGGGTTCCCCTCACCCCTCCACTTT | CASSGTGFPSPLHF
TRBD1 | TRBJ2-3 | NA | TRBV5-4 | TGTGCCAGCAGCTTGAAGGGCAGGGGGCCTACAGATACGCAGTATTTT | CASSLKGRGPTDTQYF